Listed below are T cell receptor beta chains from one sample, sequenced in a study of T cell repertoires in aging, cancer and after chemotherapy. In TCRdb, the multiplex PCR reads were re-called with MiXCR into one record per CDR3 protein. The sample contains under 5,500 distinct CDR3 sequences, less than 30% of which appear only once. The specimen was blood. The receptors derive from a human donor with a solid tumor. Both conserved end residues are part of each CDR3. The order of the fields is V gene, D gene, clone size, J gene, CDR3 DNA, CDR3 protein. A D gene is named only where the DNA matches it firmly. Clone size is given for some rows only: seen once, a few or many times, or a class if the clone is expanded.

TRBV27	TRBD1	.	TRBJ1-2	TGTGCCAGCAGTCTTGGACAGGGACGGGGCTACACCTTC	CASSLGQGRGYTF
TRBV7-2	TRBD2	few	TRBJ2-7	TGTGCCAGCAGCTTAGGGGCTAGCGGGAGAGTATACGAGCAGTACTTC	CASSLGASGRVYEQYF
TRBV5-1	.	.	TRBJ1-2	TGCGCCAGCAACTCAGACAGGAGGCATGGCTACACCTTC	CASNSDRRHGYTF
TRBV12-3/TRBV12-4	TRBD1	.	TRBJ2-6	TGTGCCAGCGAGGGCAGACAGGGGGAGACCGAACGGTCTGGGGCCAACGTCCTGACTTTC	CASEGRQGETERSGANVLTF
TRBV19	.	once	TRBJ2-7	TGTGCCAGCACCCCGGCAGCGGTAGGCCACGAGCAGTACTTC	CASTPAAVGHEQYF
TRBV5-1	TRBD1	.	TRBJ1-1	TGCGCCAGCAGCTTGGCTGGACAGGTGGGGTTGAACACTGAAGCTTTCTTT	CASSLAGQVGLNTEAFF
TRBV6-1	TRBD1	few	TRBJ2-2	TGTGCCAGCGGTTCGGACAGGAGGAGGCACGGGGAGCTGTTTTTT	CASGSDRRRHGELFF
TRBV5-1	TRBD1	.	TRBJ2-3	TGCGCCAGCAGCTTGAGGGGGACAGACACAGATACGCAGTATTTT	CASSLRGTDTDTQYF
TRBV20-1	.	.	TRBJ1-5	TGCAGTGCTACTTTAAGTGGAGGCAATCAGCCCCAGCATTTT	CSATLSGGNQPQHF
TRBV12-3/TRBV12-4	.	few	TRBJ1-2	TGTGCCAGCAGTCCACGTATCATCCTAAGGAGCGGCTACACCTTC	CASSPRIILRSGYTF
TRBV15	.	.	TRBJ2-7	TGTGCCACCAGCAGAAATTCGGGATCCTACGAGCAGTACTTC	CATSRNSGSYEQYF
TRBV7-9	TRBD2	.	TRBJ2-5	TGTGCCAGCAGCCCCCCCCGGCTAGCGGGGGGGGAGACCCAGTACTTC	CASSPPRLAGGETQYF
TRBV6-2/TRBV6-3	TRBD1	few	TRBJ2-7	TGTGCCAGCAGTTACTCCCACCTGGAGTTTGAGGACAGGGAGAAAGACTACGAGCAGTACTTC	CASSYSHLEFEDREKDYEQYF
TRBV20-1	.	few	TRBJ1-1	TGCAGTGCTAGAACGGAGGGGAGGCTGAACACTGAAGCTTTCTTT	CSARTEGRLNTEAFF
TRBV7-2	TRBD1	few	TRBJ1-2	TGTGCCAGCAGCTTAGTTCAGGGGGCGGGGGATGGCTACACCTTC	CASSLVQGAGDGYTF
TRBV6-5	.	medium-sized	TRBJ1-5	TGTGCTAGTTCCGGGAGCAATCAGCCCCAGCATTTT	CASSGSNQPQHF
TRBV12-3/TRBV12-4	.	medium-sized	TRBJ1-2	TGTGCCAGCAGTCGATACAGAGGGACGGCCTATGGCTACACCTTC	CASSRYRGTAYGYTF
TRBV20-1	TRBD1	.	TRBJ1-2	TGCAGTGCTAGAGAGTGGTCCGACAGGGGGCCTCGGTGTGGCTACACCTTC	CSAREWSDRGPRCGYTF
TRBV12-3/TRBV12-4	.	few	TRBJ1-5	TGTGCCAGCAGTTTAGCGCTCGGCCAGCCCCAGCATTTT	CASSLALGQPQHF
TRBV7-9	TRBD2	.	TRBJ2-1	TGTGCCAGCAGCAACGGTGGCGGGAGGGCCCTCCGTGAGCAGTTCTTC	CASSNGGGRALREQFF
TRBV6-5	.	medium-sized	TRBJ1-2	TGTGCCAGCAAAGGGGTAGGAGGCTACACCTTC	CASKGVGGYTF
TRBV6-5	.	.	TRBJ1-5	TGTGCCAGCAGCCTACAGGGTCGACAGCCCCAGCATTTT	CASSLQGRQPQHF
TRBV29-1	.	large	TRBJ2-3	TGCAGCGTTGGTCTCCGACACGGTGCAGATACGCAGTATTTT	CSVGLRHGADTQYF
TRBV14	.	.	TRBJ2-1	TGTGCCAGCAGCCAAGGACACGGGAGATTGAACAATGAGCAGTTCTTC	CASSQGHGRLNNEQFF
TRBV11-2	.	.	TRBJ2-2	TGTGCCAGCAGTCCCTTCGCACAGAACACCGGGGAGCTGTTTTTT	CASSPFAQNTGELFF
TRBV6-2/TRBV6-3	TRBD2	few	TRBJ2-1	TGTGCCAGCAGTTACTCGAGCGGGAGCTCCTACAATGAGCAGTTCTTC	CASSYSSGSSYNEQFF
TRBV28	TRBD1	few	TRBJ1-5	TGTGCCAGCAGTGGACAGGTGGGGCAGCCCCAGCATTTT	CASSGQVGQPQHF
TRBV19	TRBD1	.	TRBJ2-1	TGTGCCAGTAGTTTGACAGGGGGCGATTACAATGAGCAGTTCTTC	CASSLTGGDYNEQFF
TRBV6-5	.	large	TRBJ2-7	TGTGCCAGCAGCCTAAGACAGGGAGGGTACGAGCAGTACTTC	CASSLRQGGYEQYF
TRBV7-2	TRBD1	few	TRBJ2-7	TGTGCCAGCAGCCTCGACAGGGCGGGTGAGCAGTACTTC	CASSLDRAGEQYF
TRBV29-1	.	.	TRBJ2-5	TGCAGCGTTCTGCTCGGACCAGAGACCCAGTACTTC	CSVLLGPETQYF